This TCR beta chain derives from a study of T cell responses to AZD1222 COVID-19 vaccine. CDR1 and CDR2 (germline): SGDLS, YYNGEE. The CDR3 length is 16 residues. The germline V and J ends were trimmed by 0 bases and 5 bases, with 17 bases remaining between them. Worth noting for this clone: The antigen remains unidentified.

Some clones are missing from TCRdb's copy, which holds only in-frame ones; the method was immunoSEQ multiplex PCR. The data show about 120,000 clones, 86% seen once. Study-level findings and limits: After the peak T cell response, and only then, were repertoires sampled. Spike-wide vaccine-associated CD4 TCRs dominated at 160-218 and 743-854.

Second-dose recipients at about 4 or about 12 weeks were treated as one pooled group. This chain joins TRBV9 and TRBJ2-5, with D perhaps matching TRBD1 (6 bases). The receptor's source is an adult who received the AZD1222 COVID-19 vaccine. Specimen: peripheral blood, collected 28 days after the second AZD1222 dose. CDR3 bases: TGTGCCAGCAGCGTAGGCTCCAGGGGCGGTGGGGAGACCCAGTACTTC. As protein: CASSVGSRGGGETQYF.